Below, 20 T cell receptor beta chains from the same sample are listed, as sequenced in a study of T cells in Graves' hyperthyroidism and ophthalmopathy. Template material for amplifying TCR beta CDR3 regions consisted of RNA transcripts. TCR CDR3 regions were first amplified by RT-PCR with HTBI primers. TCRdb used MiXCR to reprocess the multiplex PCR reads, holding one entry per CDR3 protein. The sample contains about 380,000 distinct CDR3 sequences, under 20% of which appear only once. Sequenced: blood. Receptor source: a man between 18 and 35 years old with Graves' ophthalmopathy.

CDR3 nucleotide sequence: TGCAGTGCTAGATCCCCGCAGGCCGGGGAGATTTCACCCCTCCACTTT. Amino acids: CSARSPQAGEISPLHF. The rearrangement joins TRBV20-1 to TRBJ1-6; D is uncertain. V shed 2 bases and J shed 9 bases, with 20 bases lying between them. The CDR3 runs to 16 residues. CDR1 and CDR2 from the germline V gene are DFQATT and SNEGSKA (reference sequence).

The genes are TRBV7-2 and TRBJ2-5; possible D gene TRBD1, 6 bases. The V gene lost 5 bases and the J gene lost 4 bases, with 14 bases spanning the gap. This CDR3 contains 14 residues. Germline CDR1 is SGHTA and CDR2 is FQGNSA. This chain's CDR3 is CASSTQQGRETQYF. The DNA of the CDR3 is TGTGCCAGCAGCACACAACAGGGAAGAGAGACCCAGTACTTC.

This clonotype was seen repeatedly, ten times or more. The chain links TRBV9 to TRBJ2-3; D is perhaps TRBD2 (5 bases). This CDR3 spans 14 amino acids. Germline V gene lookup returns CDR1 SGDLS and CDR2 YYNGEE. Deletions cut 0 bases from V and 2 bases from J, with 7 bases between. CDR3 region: CASSVVGDTDTQYF. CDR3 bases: TGTGCCAGCAGCGTAGTCGGGGACACAGATACGCAGTATTTT.

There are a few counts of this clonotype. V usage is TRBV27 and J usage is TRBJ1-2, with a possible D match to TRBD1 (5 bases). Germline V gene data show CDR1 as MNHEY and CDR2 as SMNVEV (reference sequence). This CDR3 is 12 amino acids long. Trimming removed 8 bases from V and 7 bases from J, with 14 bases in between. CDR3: CASGVLRGGYTF. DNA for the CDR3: TGTGCCAGCGGGGTGTTAAGGGGTGGCTACACCTTC.

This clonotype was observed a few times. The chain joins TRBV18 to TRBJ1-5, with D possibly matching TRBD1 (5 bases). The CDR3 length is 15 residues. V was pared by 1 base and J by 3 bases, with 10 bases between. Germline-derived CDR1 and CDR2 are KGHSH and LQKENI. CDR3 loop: CASSPLQGDNQPQHF. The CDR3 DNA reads TGTGCCAGCTCACCACTTCAGGGAGACAATCAGCCCCAGCATTTT.

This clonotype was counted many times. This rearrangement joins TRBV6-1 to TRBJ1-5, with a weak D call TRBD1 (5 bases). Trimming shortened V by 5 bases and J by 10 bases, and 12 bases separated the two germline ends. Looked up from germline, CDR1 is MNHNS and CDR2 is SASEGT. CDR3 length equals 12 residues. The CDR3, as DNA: TGTGCCAGCAGTTATGGGGGGGTACCCCAGCATTTT. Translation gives CASSYGGVPQHF.

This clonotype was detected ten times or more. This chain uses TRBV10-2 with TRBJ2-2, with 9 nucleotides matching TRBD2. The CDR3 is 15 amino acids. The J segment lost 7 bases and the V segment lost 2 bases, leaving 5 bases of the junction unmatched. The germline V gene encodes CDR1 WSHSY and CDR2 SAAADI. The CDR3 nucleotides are TGCGCCAGCAGTGAGCAAGGACTAGCGAGCGGGGAGCTGTTTTTT. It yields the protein CASSEQGLASGELFF.

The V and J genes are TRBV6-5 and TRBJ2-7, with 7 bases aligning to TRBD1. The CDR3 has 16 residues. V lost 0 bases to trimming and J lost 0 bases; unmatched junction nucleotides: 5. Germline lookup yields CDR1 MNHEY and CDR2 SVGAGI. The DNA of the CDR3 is TGTGCCAGCAGTTACTCGAAGGGGGCAGACTCCTACGAGCAGTACTTC. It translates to CASSYSKGADSYEQYF.

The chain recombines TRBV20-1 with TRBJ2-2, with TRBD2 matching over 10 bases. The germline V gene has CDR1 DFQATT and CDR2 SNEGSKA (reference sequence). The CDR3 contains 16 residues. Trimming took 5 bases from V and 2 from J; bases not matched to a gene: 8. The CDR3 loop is CSAGPTSGDNTGELFF. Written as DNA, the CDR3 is TGCAGTGCTGGCCCTACTAGCGGGGACAACACCGGGGAGCTGTTTTTT.

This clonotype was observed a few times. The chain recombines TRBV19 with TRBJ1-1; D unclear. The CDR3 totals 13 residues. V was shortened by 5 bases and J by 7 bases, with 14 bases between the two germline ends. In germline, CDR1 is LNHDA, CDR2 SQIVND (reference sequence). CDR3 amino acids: CASSLTGRSEAFF. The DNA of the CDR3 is TGTGCCAGTAGTCTGACGGGCAGGAGTGAAGCTTTCTTT.

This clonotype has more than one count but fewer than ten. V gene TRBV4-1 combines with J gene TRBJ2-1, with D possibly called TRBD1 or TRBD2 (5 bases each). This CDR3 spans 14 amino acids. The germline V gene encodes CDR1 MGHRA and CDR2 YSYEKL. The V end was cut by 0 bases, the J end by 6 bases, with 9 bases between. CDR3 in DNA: TGCGCCAGCAGCCAAGAAGGGACGGGCAATGAGCAGTTCTTC. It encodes CASSQEGTGNEQFF.

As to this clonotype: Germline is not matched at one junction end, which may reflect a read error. CDR3 loop: CASSLGTTLSGYTF. CDR3 sequence (DNA): TGTGCTAGCAGCTTAGGTACGACACTCTCTGGCTACACCTTC. This chain joins TRBV7-7 and TRBJ1-2; D gene unclear. CDR1 and CDR2 from the germline V gene are SSHAT and FNYEAQ (reference sequence). The CDR3 length is 14 residues.

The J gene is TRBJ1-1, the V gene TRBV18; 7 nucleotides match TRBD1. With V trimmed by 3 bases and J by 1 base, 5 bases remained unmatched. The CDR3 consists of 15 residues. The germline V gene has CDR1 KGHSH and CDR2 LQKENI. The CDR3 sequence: CASSPQGVANTEAFF. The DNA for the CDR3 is TGTGCCAGCTCACCGCAGGGGGTTGCGAACACTGAAGCTTTCTTT.

In DNA, the CDR3 is TGTGCCAGCAGCTCGAGTTCCGAGGGAGGAGGCAATCAGCCCCAGCATTTT. Translated, it gives CASSSSSEGGGNQPQHF. The rearrangement uses TRBV13 and TRBJ1-5; D is unclear. The CDR3 spans 17 residues. Germline CDR1 reads PRHDT; CDR2 reads FYEKMQ (reference sequence). Trimming shortened V by 4 bases and J by 2 bases, and 18 bases separated the two germline ends.

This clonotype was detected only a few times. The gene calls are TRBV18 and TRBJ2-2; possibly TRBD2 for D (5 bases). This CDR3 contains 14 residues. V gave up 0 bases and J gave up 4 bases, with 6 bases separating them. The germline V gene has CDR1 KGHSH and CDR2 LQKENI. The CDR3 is CASSPPAGTGELFF. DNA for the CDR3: TGTGCCAGCTCACCACCGGCGGGCACCGGGGAGCTGTTTTTT.

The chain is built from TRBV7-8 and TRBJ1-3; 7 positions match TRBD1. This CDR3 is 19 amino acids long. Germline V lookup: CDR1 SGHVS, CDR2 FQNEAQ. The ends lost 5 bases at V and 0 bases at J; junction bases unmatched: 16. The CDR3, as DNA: TGTGCCAGCAGCCCGGCGGGGACAGCAGTAACCGCCTCTGGAAACACCATATATTTT. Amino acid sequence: CASSPAGTAVTASGNTIYF.

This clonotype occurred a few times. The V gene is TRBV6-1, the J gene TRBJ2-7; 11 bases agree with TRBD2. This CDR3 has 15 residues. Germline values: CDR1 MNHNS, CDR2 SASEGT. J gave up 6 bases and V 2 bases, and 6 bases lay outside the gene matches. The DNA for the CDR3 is TGTGCCAGCAGTGAAACGGCTAGCGGGGGGCGCGAGCAGTACTTC. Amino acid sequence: CASSETASGGREQYF.

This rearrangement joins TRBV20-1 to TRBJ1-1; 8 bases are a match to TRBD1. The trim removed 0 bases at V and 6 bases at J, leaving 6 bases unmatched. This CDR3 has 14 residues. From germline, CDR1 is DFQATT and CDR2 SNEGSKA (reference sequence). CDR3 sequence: CSARDIGQGSEAFF. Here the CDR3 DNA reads TGCAGTGCTAGAGATATAGGACAGGGATCTGAAGCTTTCTTT.

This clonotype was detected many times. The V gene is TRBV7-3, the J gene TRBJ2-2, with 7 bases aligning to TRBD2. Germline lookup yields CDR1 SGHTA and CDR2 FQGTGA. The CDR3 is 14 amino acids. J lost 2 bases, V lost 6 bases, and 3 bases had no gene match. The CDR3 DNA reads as TGTGCCAGCAGAGGCGGGGGTAACACCGGGGAGCTGTTTTTT. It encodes CASRGGGNTGELFF. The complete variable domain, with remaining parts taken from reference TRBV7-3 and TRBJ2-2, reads GAGVSQTPSNKVTEKGKYVELRCDPISGHTALYWYRQSLGQGPEFLIYFQGTGAADDSGLPNDRFFAVRPEGSVSTLKIQRTERGDSAVYLCASRGGGNTGELFFGEGSRLTVL.

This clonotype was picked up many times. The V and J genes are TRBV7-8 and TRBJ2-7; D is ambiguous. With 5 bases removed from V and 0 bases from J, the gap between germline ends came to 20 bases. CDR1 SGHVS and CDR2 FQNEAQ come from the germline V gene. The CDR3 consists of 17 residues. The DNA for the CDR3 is TGTGCCAGCAGCGAACGAAGGTGGCAGGCAAGCTCCTACGAGCAGTACTTC. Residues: CASSERRWQASSYEQYF.